This T cell receptor (beta chain) derives from a study of cytomegalovirus exposure and HLA in healthy donors. Study-wide results and limits: Analysis performed later showed TCR beta chains linked to HLA being more clonally expanded than equally common others. Looking again later, the authors saw that most CMV-associated TCR beta chains seemed HLA-restricted. According to the study, about 180 TCR beta chains were cytomegalovirus-associated.

PCR was performed using 60 Vbeta and 13 Jbeta primers. Sequencing used immunoSEQ multiplex PCR; TCRdb keeps in-frame clones, though not all of them. The sample has 130,000 to 150,000 clones; 70% to 80% are singletons. About this clone: What it binds is unknown.

Trimming pared 1 base from V and 4 bases from J, leaving 16 bases between. The CDR3 sequence is 16 residues long. Looked up from germline, CDR1 is LNHDA and CDR2 is SQIVND (reference sequence). This TCR derives from a woman aged 45 to 65 in good health and CMV-seronegative. The source material was PBMCs. The V call is TRBV19, the J call TRBJ2-5, with D possibly being TRBD2 (7 bases). CDR3 in DNA: TGTGCCAGTAGTATAGGGAGGGGGGGGCCGGTAGAGACCCAGTACTTC. Its protein is CASSIGRGGPVETQYF.